This entry lists 16 T cell receptor beta chains sequenced from one sample in a study of T cells in Graves' hyperthyroidism and ophthalmopathy. There were TCR beta CDR3 regions amplified from RNA transcripts. HTBI primers were employed in a first-round RT-PCR of the TCR CDR3. TCRdb re-called the multiplex PCR reads through MiXCR, storing one row per CDR3 protein. The sample holds around 480,000 distinct CDR3 sequences, roughly an eighth seen once. What was sequenced was blood. These receptors all come from a woman under 30 with Graves' hyperthyroidism.

This clonotype has a count of ten or more. The chain uses TRBV12-3 or TRBV12-4 and TRBJ2-7; D is perhaps TRBD2 (5 bases). This CDR3 has 13 residues. V lost 3 bases to trimming and J lost 5 bases, with 11 bases between them. The CDR3 DNA reads as TGTGCCAGCAGTTTGTCAAGAGGGCACGAGCAGTACTTC. It encodes CASSLSRGHEQYF.

In its sample, this clonotype was seen a few times. This clone may be a read error of a much larger clone one base away. The rearrangement links TRBV3-1 to TRBJ1-5; TRBD1 is a possible D gene (6 bases). Deletions cut 4 bases from V and 3 bases from J, with 10 bases between. Per germline, CDR1 LGHDT and CDR2 YNNKEL (reference sequence). The CDR3 runs to 14 residues. The CDR3 coding sequence is TGTGCCAGCAGCCGAGCAGGGGACAATCAGCCCCAGCATTTT. Its protein product is CASSRAGDNQPQHF.

The J gene is TRBJ2-7, the V gene TRBV2; D perhaps matches TRBD1 (6 bases). This CDR3 has 14 residues. Germline V gives CDR1 SNHLY, CDR2 FYNNEI. CDR3 sequence reads: CASRGTGSSHEQYV. For the CDR3, the DNA is TGTGCCAGCAGGGGAACAGGGAGCTCCCACGAGCAGTACGTC.

In regard to this clonotype: The junction does not match germline at one end; this may be a read error. This chain joins TRBV6-1 and TRBJ1-3; 8 positions match TRBD1. The germline CDR1 and CDR2 sequences are MNHNS and SASEGT. CDR3 length: 15 residues. CDR3 nucleotides: TGTGGCAGCAGTCCGGACAGGGCGGCGGGAAACACCATATATTTT. Translation gives CGSSPDRAAGNTIYF.

This clonotype occurred a few times. This may come from a read error, since a much larger clone is one base off. The rearrangement uses TRBV2 and TRBJ1-1, with unresolved D. The V gene lost 4 bases and the J gene lost 4 bases, with 16 bases spanning the gap. This CDR3 is built from 15 residues. Looked up from germline, CDR1 is SNHLY and CDR2 is FYNNEI. The chain's CDR3 is CASSGRGGSLTEAFF. The CDR3 DNA reads TGTGCCAGCAGTGGACGGGGAGGGAGCCTCACTGAAGCTTTCTTT.

This clonotype was recorded a few times. The chain carries TRBV28 and TRBJ2-2; 10 nucleotides line up with TRBD2. Germline-derived CDR1 and CDR2 are MDHEN and SYDVKM. This CDR3 spans 18 amino acids. The V and J ends lost 6 bases and 0 bases, in that order; junction bases with no gene match: 10. The CDR3 sequence is CASRGRPTSGTNTGELFF. For the CDR3, the DNA is TGTGCCAGCAGGGGCAGACCTACTAGCGGGACGAACACCGGGGAGCTGTTTTTT.

There are many counts of this clonotype. The chain is built from TRBV12-3 or TRBV12-4 and TRBJ1-2; tentatively, D is TRBD1 (5 bases). Trimming stripped 1 base from V and 5 bases from J, with 11 bases between. This CDR3 region has 14 residues. The CDR3 sequence: CASSLGGEGYGYTF. The CDR3 bases are TGTGCCAGCAGTTTAGGAGGGGAAGGTTATGGCTACACCTTC.

This clonotype came up many times. The chain has TRBV2 and TRBJ2-5, with D uncertain. Germline CDR1 SNHLY, CDR2 FYNNEI. This CDR3 is 14 amino acids long. Trimming cost V 4 bases and J 5 bases, with 14 bases left between them. In DNA, the CDR3 is TGTGCCAGCAGTGTCTATGGAGTTGGGGAGACCCAGTACTTC. Its protein is CASSVYGVGETQYF.

This clonotype was detected ten times or more. The V and J genes are TRBV28 and TRBJ2-6; 7 positions match TRBD2. Germline loops: CDR1 MDHEN, CDR2 SYDVKM. The trim removed 6 bases at V and 4 bases at J, leaving 3 bases unmatched. This CDR3 comprises 14 residues. The CDR3: CASRWREGANVLTF. The CDR3, as DNA: TGTGCCAGCAGATGGCGGGAGGGGGCCAACGTCCTGACTTTC. Combining the CDR3 with reference TRBV28 and TRBJ2-6 gives the whole variable domain DVKVTQSSRYLVKRTGEKVFLECVQDMDHENMFWYRQDPGLGLRLIYFSYDVKMKEKGDIPEGYSVSREKKERFSLILESASTNQTSMYLCASRWREGANVLTFGAGSRLTVL.

The rearrangement uses TRBV6-5 and TRBJ2-4, with TRBD2 matching 16 bases. The CDR3 is 19 amino acids. V was clipped by 0 bases and J by 3 bases; unmatched bases: 5. Per germline, CDR1 MNHEY and CDR2 SVGAGI. In nucleotides, the CDR3 is TGTGCCAGCAGTTACTCAAAGGGACTAGCGGGAGGGGACAAAAACATTCAGTACTTC. Protein: CASSYSKGLAGGDKNIQYF.

In this sample, this clonotype turned up many times. V usage is TRBV11-2 and J usage is TRBJ1-2; 9 positions match TRBD1. This CDR3 region has 13 residues. The V and J ends lost 1 base and 7 bases, in that order; junction bases with no gene match: 1. Germline CDR1 and CDR2: SGHAT and FQNNGV. CDR3 region: CASSLGQGGGYTF. For the CDR3, the DNA is TGTGCCAGCAGCTTAGGACAGGGGGGTGGCTACACCTTC.

The J gene is TRBJ1-5, the V gene TRBV7-9; D gene uncertain. Germline-derived CDR1 and CDR2 are SEHNR and FQNEAQ (reference sequence). The CDR3 is 13 residues long. Trimming took 2 bases from V and 7 from J, leaving 9 bases between them. In DNA form, the CDR3 reads TGTGCCAGCAGCTTACAAGGTTGGCAGCCCCAGCATTTT. Protein product: CASSLQGWQPQHF.

This clonotype was seen at least ten times. The chain is built from TRBV12-3 or TRBV12-4 and TRBJ2-1, with 14 bases matching TRBD2. The CDR3 runs 15 residues. With 6 bases clipped from V and 10 bases from J, the junction kept 8 bases outside the gene matches. This CDR3 is CASSTGTSGRYEQFF. CDR3 bases: TGTGCCAGCAGCACCGGGACTAGCGGGAGATACGAGCAGTTCTTC.

The V call is TRBV20-1, the J call TRBJ2-1; TRBD2 agrees at 8 bases. Per the germline V gene, CDR1 is DFQATT and CDR2 is SNEGSKA (reference sequence). The CDR3 runs to 15 residues. V was clipped by 6 bases and J by 5 bases; unmatched bases: 12. CDR3 sequence: CSASKRGTFDNEQFF. The CDR3 DNA reads TGCAGTGCCAGTAAGCGGGGGACCTTCGACAATGAGCAGTTCTTC.

For this clonotype: One base away lies a much larger clone, so this may be a sequencing read error. This chain connects TRBV6-5 to TRBJ2-5; possible D gene TRBD2, 6 bases. The V and J ends lost 4 bases and 1 base respectively, with 13 bases between them. The CDR3 has 15 residues. Looked up from germline, CDR1 is MNHEY and CDR2 is SVGAGI. The CDR3 DNA follows: TGTGCCAGCAGTTTAATACGGGGGACCCAAGAGACCCAGTACTTC. This codes for CASSLIRGTQETQYF.

As DNA, the CDR3 is TGTGCCAGCAGCTTGGCCTACTGGGACCCCCGGCCCCAGCATTTT. It specifies CASSLAYWDPRPQHF. This chain joins TRBV5-5 and TRBJ1-5, with D possibly being TRBD1 (5 bases). Germline V CDR1 and CDR2: SGHKS, YYEKEE (reference sequence). The germline V and J ends were trimmed by 0 bases and 9 bases, with 16 bases remaining between them. The CDR3 runs 15 residues. Together with reference TRBV5-5 and TRBJ1-5, the CDR3 gives the full variable domain: DAGVTQSPTHLIKTRGQQVTLRCSPISGHKSVSWYQQVLGQGPQFIFQYYEKEERGRGNFPDRFSARQFPNYSSELNVNALLLGDSALYLCASSLAYWDPRPQHFGDGTRLSIL.